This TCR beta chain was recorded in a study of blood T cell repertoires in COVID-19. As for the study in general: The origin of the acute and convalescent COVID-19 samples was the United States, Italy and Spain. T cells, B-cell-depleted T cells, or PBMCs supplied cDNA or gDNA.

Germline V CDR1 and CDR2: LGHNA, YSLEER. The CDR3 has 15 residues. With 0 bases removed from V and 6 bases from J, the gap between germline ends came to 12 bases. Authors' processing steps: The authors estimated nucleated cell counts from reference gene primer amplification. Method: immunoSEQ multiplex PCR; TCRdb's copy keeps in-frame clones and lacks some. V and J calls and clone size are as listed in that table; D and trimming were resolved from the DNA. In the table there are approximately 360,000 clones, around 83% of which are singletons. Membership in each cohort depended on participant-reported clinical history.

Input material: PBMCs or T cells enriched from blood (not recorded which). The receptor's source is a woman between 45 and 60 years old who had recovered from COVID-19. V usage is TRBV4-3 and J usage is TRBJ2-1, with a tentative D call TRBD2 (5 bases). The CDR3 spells CASSQDWGVSNEQFF. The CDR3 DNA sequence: TGCGCCAGCAGCCAAGATTGGGGAGTCAGCAATGAGCAGTTCTTC.